This passage covers 20 T cell receptor beta chains from one sample sequenced in a study of graft-versus-host responses after intestinal transplantation. Sequenced by immunoSEQ multiplex PCR; TCRdb stores in-frame clones only, minus some. The sample lists some 8,000 clones, under 35% occurring once. This specimen was alloreactive CD4+ T cells from a mixed lymphocyte reaction culture, taken before intestinal transplant. This sample's subset: CFSE-low proliferating T cells sorted from roughly six-day pre-transplant mixed lymphocyte reaction (GvH or HvG direction). These receptors all stem from a human patient who received an intestinal transplant.

V and J are TRBV29-1 and TRBJ2-7, with D perhaps matching TRBD2 (5 bases). The CDR3 has 15 residues. V lost 4 bases, J lost 0 bases, and 16 bases lay in between. The V gene's germline CDR1 is SQVTM and CDR2 ANQGSEA. CDR3 nucleotide sequence: TGCAGCGTTGTATTCTGGGAAGGGAGCTCCTACGAGCAGTACTTC. Encoded protein: CSVVFWEGSSYEQYF.

DNA of the CDR3: TGTGCCAGCAGTTTGGGGGGAAGGGCCGGGGAGCTGTTTTTT. Its protein is CASSLGGRAGELFF. V is TRBV27 and J is TRBJ2-2, with D possibly being TRBD2 (6 bases). Germline V lookup: CDR1 MNHEY, CDR2 SMNVEV (reference sequence). Trimming took off 3 bases at V and 6 bases at J, with 11 bases between the two ends. The CDR3 consists of 14 residues.

The chain has TRBV29-1 and TRBJ1-1; possible D gene TRBD1, 6 bases. Trimming took off 7 bases at V and 5 bases at J, with 17 bases between the two ends. Per the germline V gene, CDR1 is SQVTM and CDR2 is ANQGSEA. The CDR3 covers 13 residues. CDR3 in DNA: TGCAGCGCTGCACAGGGTGGTGGAACTGAAGCTTTCTTT. Amino acids: CSAAQGGGTEAFF.

This clone was seen more than once but under ten times. The gene calls are TRBV6-1 and TRBJ1-1; tentative D call: TRBD1 (5 bases). CDR3 length: 15 amino acids. Trimming left V 4 bases short and J 5 bases short, with 17 bases between. Germline V lookup: CDR1 MNHNS, CDR2 SASEGT. CDR3: CASSGTLTPRTEAFF. CDR3 nucleotides: TGTGCCAGCAGTGGGACACTTACCCCTAGGACTGAAGCTTTCTTT.

This clone is labeled medium-sized. The chain joins TRBV18 to TRBJ1-3; D remains ambiguous. The CDR3 totals 15 residues. With 2 bases removed from V and 0 bases from J, the gap between germline ends came to 8 bases. Germline V gene sequence: CDR1 KGHSH, CDR2 LQKENI. CDR3 sequence: CASSPSQLSGNTIYF. The CDR3 DNA reads as TGTGCCAGCTCACCATCACAGCTCTCTGGAAACACCATATATTTT.

This chain connects TRBV9 to TRBJ2-2, with 9 positions matching TRBD2. V was clipped by 4 bases and J by 6 bases; unmatched bases: 4. CDR3 length: 14 amino acids. CDR1 is SGDLS, CDR2 YYNGEE, per germline. The CDR3: CASSPRLAAGELFF. DNA for the CDR3: TGTGCCAGCAGCCCCCGACTAGCGGCCGGGGAGCTGTTTTTT.

The chain combines TRBV5-1 with TRBJ2-7; possible D gene TRBD1, 5 bases. The CDR3 runs to 14 residues. Looked up from germline, CDR1 is SGHRS and CDR2 is YFSETQ. Trimming stripped 0 bases from V and 3 bases from J, with 10 bases between. CDR3 nucleotide sequence: TGCGCCAGCAGCTTGGATCCAGGGTTCTACGAGCAGTACTTC. Protein product: CASSLDPGFYEQYF.

This clone has just a few counts. V is TRBV10-2 and J is TRBJ2-7; 8 nucleotides match TRBD1. V shed 2 bases, J shed 6 bases, and the junction held 9 bases outside the gene matches. Germline V CDR1 and CDR2: WSHSY, SAAADI. The CDR3 covers 15 residues. In DNA form, the CDR3 reads TGCGCCAGCAGTGAGCCCCGGACAGGGAGATTCGAGCAGTACTTC. Translating it yields CASSEPRTGRFEQYF.

This sequence joins TRBV29-1 and TRBJ2-1, with D tentatively TRBD2 (6 bases). Germline V lookup: CDR1 SQVTM, CDR2 ANQGSEA. This CDR3 comprises 12 residues. CDR3 sequence reads: CGGWFSYNEQFF. For the CDR3, the DNA is TGCGGGGGGTGGTTCTCCTACAATGAGCAGTTCTTC.

This clone appeared a few times. The chain uses TRBV2 and TRBJ2-7, with D possibly matching TRBD2 (5 bases). With 2 bases removed from V and 4 bases from J, the gap between germline ends came to 15 bases. Germline loops: CDR1 SNHLY, CDR2 FYNNEI. This CDR3 has 15 residues. CDR3 in DNA: TGTGCCAGCAGTGAACGGCTAGCAGATAGGTACGAGCAGTACTTC. Its translation is CASSERLADRYEQYF.

Only a few counts were recorded for this clone. The rearrangement links TRBV6-1 to TRBJ2-5, with TRBD2 identical over 11 bases. Germline lookup yields CDR1 MNHNS and CDR2 SASEGT. The CDR3 length is 14 residues. V dropped 6 bases and J dropped 5; count of bases not matched to a gene: 5. CDR3 residues: CASRTSGVWETQYF. CDR3 coding DNA: TGTGCCAGCAGGACTAGCGGGGTGTGGGAGACCCAGTACTTC.

The chain joins TRBV2 to TRBJ1-3; D gene unclear. V was pared by 7 bases and J by 1 base, with 14 bases between. Looked up from germline, CDR1 is SNHLY and CDR2 is FYNNEI. There are 15 residues in the CDR3. This CDR3 is CASTLDGISGNTIYF. As DNA, the CDR3 is TGTGCCAGCACCTTGGACGGGATATCTGGAAACACCATATATTTT. Variable domain in full (rest from reference TRBV2 and TRBJ1-3): EPEVTQTPSHQVTQMGQEVILRCVPISNHLYFYWYRQILGQKVEFLVSFYNNEISEKSEIFDDQFSVERPDGSNFTLKIRSTKLEDSAMYFCASTLDGISGNTIYFGEGSWLTVV.

The CDR3 reads CASSSSLREQYF. The CDR3 nucleotides read TGCGCCAGCAGCTCCTCTTTGCGCGAGCAGTACTTC. V gene TRBV5-1 combines with J gene TRBJ2-7; D is unresolved. The CDR3 has 12 residues. Germline CDR1 reads SGHRS; CDR2 reads YFSETQ. V was clipped by 3 bases and J by 6 bases, with 10 bases between them.

By frequency in the sample, this clone is medium-sized (0.01 to 0.1%). The CDR3 DNA is TGTGCCAGCAGGCAGGACAGCCACTATGGCTACACCTTC. This encodes CASRQDSHYGYTF. The chain recombines TRBV7-9 with TRBJ1-2, with D maybe TRBD1 (6 bases). Germline assignment: CDR1 SEHNR and CDR2 FQNEAQ (reference sequence). This CDR3 comprises 13 residues. V lost 6 bases to trimming and J lost 3 bases, with 11 bases between them.

In its sample, this clone was seen a few times. J is TRBJ2-1 and V is TRBV6-6; D gene ambiguous. Trimming cost V 0 bases and J 4 bases, with 10 bases left between them. Germline V gives CDR1 MNHNY, CDR2 SVGAGI (reference sequence). This CDR3 comprises 15 residues. CDR3 coding DNA: TGTGCCAGCAGTTACTCCCCCGTGACTTACAATGAGCAGTTCTTC. It encodes CASSYSPVTYNEQFF.

There are a few counts of this clone. The rearrangement uses TRBV2 and TRBJ1-1; D not resolved. V was clipped by 3 bases and J by 1 base, with 9 bases between them. In germline, CDR1 is SNHLY, CDR2 FYNNEI. CDR3 length: 14 residues. The DNA of the CDR3 is TGTGCCAGCAGTGAGGAGAGAGGGAACACTGAAGCTTTCTTT. Protein product: CASSEERGNTEAFF.

The chain uses TRBV27 and TRBJ2-3; 10 bases are shared with TRBD2. The V and J ends lost 1 base and 0 bases, in that order; junction bases with no gene match: 4. Germline CDR1 is MNHEY and CDR2 is SMNVEV (reference sequence). The CDR3 is 17 amino acids. CDR3 nucleotides: TGTGCCAGCAGTTTATTTAGCGGGGGGCCAAGCACAGATACGCAGTATTTT. The encoded protein is CASSLFSGGPSTDTQYF.

There are a few counts of this clone. The genes are TRBV27 and TRBJ1-1, with 7 bases identical to TRBD1. CDR3 length: 15 amino acids. Unmatched junction bases numbered 8, after V lost 2 bases and J lost 5 bases. Germline V gene data show CDR1 as MNHEY and CDR2 as SMNVEV (reference sequence). This CDR3 is CASSLSPQGKTEAFF. The CDR3 DNA sequence: TGTGCCAGCAGTTTAAGCCCACAGGGGAAGACTGAAGCTTTCTTT.

The rearrangement uses TRBV6-6 and TRBJ1-5; TRBD1 agrees at 8 bases. Germline CDR1 reads MNHNY; CDR2 reads SVGAGI (reference sequence). CDR3 length equals 16 residues. After removal of 0 bases from V and 7 bases from J, the junction contained 8 bases not matched to a gene. CDR3 bases: TGTGCCAGCAGTTACTCGACAGGGGAATTAGGGCAGCCCCAGCATTTT. Protein sequence: CASSYSTGELGQPQHF.

In its sample, this clone is medium-sized. The J gene is TRBJ1-5, the V gene TRBV7-9; 8 nucleotides agree with TRBD1. This CDR3 region has 17 residues. CDR1 and CDR2 (germline): SEHNR, FQNEAQ (reference sequence). V was clipped by 4 bases and J by 0 bases; unmatched bases: 8. CDR3 residues: CASSSSGQGPSNQPQHF. Written as DNA, the CDR3 is TGTGCCAGCAGCTCCTCCGGACAGGGACCTAGCAATCAGCCCCAGCATTTT.